The 32 T cell receptor beta chains below all came from one sample that was sequenced in a study of blood T cell repertoires in COVID-19. Method: immunoSEQ multiplex PCR; TCRdb's copy keeps in-frame clones and lacks some. The sample lists 200,000 or so clones, about 90% occurring once. The sample was peripheral blood. The receptors were gathered from a woman in her sixties or seventies with acute or convalescent COVID-19.

The chain recombines TRBV5-1 with TRBJ2-5; 9 bases match TRBD1. The germline V gene has CDR1 SGHRS and CDR2 YFSETQ. The junction had 9 bases not matched to a gene; V was cut back by 9 bases and J by 0 bases. CDR3 length: 15 amino acids. In nucleotides, the CDR3 is TGCGCCACCAGTAGGGGACAGGGAAACCAAGAGACCCAGTACTTC. As protein: CATSRGQGNQETQYF.

The rearrangement joins TRBV24-1 to TRBJ2-2; 10 bases fit TRBD1. V shed 3 bases and J 2 bases; nucleotides not matched to a gene: 5. The CDR3 runs to 17 residues. Per the germline V gene, CDR1 is KGHDR and CDR2 is SFDVKD. For the CDR3, the DNA is TGTGCCACCAGTGATCTGGGACAGGGGTCTAACACCGGGGAGCTGTTTTTT. Its translation: CATSDLGQGSNTGELFF.

This chain links TRBV30 with TRBJ2-3, with D perhaps matching TRBD2 (6 bases). This CDR3 contains 12 residues. CDR1 and CDR2 from the germline V gene are GTSNPN and SVGIG (reference sequence). Trimming removed 2 bases at V and 7 bases at J, with 10 bases between. CDR3 protein: CAWSSGLHTQYF. In DNA, the CDR3 is TGTGCCTGGAGTTCGGGACTTCATACGCAGTATTTT. The variable domain in full, completed from reference TRBV30 and TRBJ2-3, reads SQTIHQWPATLVQPVGSPLSLECTVEGTSNPNLYWYRQAAGRGLQLLFYSVGIGQISSEVPQNLSASRPQDRQFILSSKKLLLSDSGFYLCAWSSGLHTQYFGPGTRLTVL.

This clone was detected a few times. CDR3 residues: CASSAGLRTGELFF. As DNA, the CDR3 is TGTGCCAGCAGTGCGGGACTTCGGACCGGGGAGCTGTTTTTT. The chain couples TRBV2 to TRBJ2-2; a weak D match, TRBD2 (6 bases). V was cut by 4 bases and J by 5 bases, with 11 bases left in between. Per germline, CDR1 SNHLY and CDR2 FYNNEI. The CDR3 runs 14 residues.

The genes are TRBV20-1 and TRBJ1-1; 9 nucleotides line up with TRBD1. The CDR3 is made up of 11 amino acids. The germline CDR1 and CDR2 sequences are DFQATT and SNEGSKA (reference sequence). The DNA for the CDR3 is TGCAGCCCTCGGGACAGGGTCGAAGCTTTCTTT. Translated: CSPRDRVEAFF.

This clone has a single count. The V gene is TRBV3-1 (or the pseudogene TRBV3-2), the J gene TRBJ2-1; 14 bases are shared with TRBD2. This CDR3 contains 15 residues. The J segment lost 5 bases and the V segment lost 10 bases, leaving 7 bases of the junction unmatched. CDR1 and CDR2 from the germline V gene are LGHDT and YNNKEL (reference sequence). The CDR3 loop reads CATGTSGGPHNEQFF. In nucleotides, the CDR3 is TGTGCCACAGGGACTAGCGGGGGACCTCACAATGAGCAGTTCTTC.

Ten or more counts support this clone. The genes are TRBV6-6 and TRBJ2-1; the match to TRBD2 covers 9 bases. V trimming: 4 bases; J trimming: 8 bases; junction bases outside the gene matches: 12. Germline V lookup: CDR1 MNHNY, CDR2 SVGAGI (reference sequence). The CDR3 covers 16 residues. CDR3 nucleotide sequence: TGTGCCAGCAGTTCTGGAATAGCGGGAGAGGGGCATGAGCAGTTCTTC. Translated, it gives CASSSGIAGEGHEQFF.

This chain joins TRBV30 and TRBJ1-2; D may be TRBD1 (6 bases). V shed 4 bases and J shed 4 bases, with 16 bases lying between them. This CDR3 comprises 14 residues. CDR1 and CDR2 from the germline V gene are GTSNPN and SVGIG (reference sequence). CDR3 DNA sequence: TGTGCCTGGACCCGGGGGGGGGCTATCTATGGCTACACCTTC. Its protein is CAWTRGGAIYGYTF. The complete variable domain, with remaining parts taken from reference TRBV30 and TRBJ1-2, reads SQTIHQWPATLVQPVGSPLSLECTVEGTSNPNLYWYRQAAGRGLQLLFYSVGIGQISSEVPQNLSASRPQDRQFILSSKKLLLSDSGFYLCAWTRGGAIYGYTFGSGTRLTVV.

The chain uses TRBV2 and TRBJ2-6; D is ambiguous. The CDR3 spans 13 residues. V lost 6 bases to trimming and J lost 0 bases, with 3 bases between them. The germline V gene has CDR1 SNHLY and CDR2 FYNNEI. Here the CDR3 DNA reads TGTGCCAGCAGCTACTCTGGGGCCAACGTCCTGACTTTC. Translating it yields CASSYSGANVLTF.

This clone was counted once. The CDR3: CATTPTSGAYEQYF. In DNA form, the CDR3 reads TGCGCCACCACTCCAACTAGCGGAGCATACGAGCAGTACTTC. The V and J genes are TRBV10-2 and TRBJ2-7; TRBD2 matches at 8 bases. The CDR3 consists of 14 residues. Germline assignment: CDR1 WSHSY and CDR2 SAAADI. With 10 bases clipped from V and 4 bases from J, the junction kept 12 bases outside the gene matches.

The CDR3 sequence is CASRTPRTGMGGNQPQHF. CDR3 in DNA: TGTGCCAGCAGAACCCCCAGGACAGGGATGGGTGGCAATCAGCCCCAGCATTTT. The chain joins TRBV28 to TRBJ1-5; 8 bases fit TRBD1. The CDR3 runs 18 residues. CDR1 is MDHEN, CDR2 SYDVKM, per germline. The ends lost 6 bases at V and 2 bases at J; junction bases unmatched: 15.

The chain joins TRBV6-5 to TRBJ1-1; 10 bases are shared with TRBD1. CDR3 length equals 13 residues. V was clipped by 0 bases and J by 10 bases; unmatched bases: 2. Looked up from germline, CDR1 is MNHEY and CDR2 is SVGAGI. CDR3 nucleotide sequence: TGTGCCAGCAGTTACTCGGGACAGGGGTTAGCTTTCTTT. It specifies CASSYSGQGLAFF.

This chain joins TRBV5-5 and TRBJ1-5; D might be TRBD1 (5 bases). The CDR3 length is 13 residues. Germline V gene sequence: CDR1 SGHKS, CDR2 YYEKEE (reference sequence). V was cut by 1 base and J by 6 bases, with 8 bases left in between. The CDR3 DNA sequence: TGTGCCAGCAGCTTGTCAGGGTCTCAGCCCCAGCATTTT. Encoded protein: CASSLSGSQPQHF. Supplemented by reference TRBV5-5 and TRBJ1-5, the full variable domain reads DAGVTQSPTHLIKTRGQQVTLRCSPISGHKSVSWYQQVLGQGPQFIFQYYEKEERGRGNFPDRFSARQFPNYSSELNVNALLLGDSALYLCASSLSGSQPQHFGDGTRLSIL.

The rearrangement joins TRBV29-1 to TRBJ2-5; 16 bases line up with TRBD2. This CDR3 is 16 amino acids long. The V gene end was trimmed by 0 bases and the J gene end by 5 bases; junction bases not matched to a gene: 3. Germline assignment: CDR1 SQVTM and CDR2 ANQGSEA. CDR3 protein: CSVEEGTSGRAETQYF. CDR3 in DNA: TGCAGCGTTGAAGAGGGGACTAGCGGGAGGGCCGAGACCCAGTACTTC. Combining the CDR3 with reference TRBV29-1 and TRBJ2-5 gives the whole variable domain SAVISQKPSRDICQRGTSLTIQCQVDSQVTMMFWYRQQPGQSLTLIATANQGSEATYESGFVIDKFPISRPNLTFSTLTVSNMSPEDSSIYLCSVEEGTSGRAETQYFGPGTRLLVL.

This clone was recorded once. J is TRBJ2-2 and V is TRBV9, with TRBD2 identical over 9 bases. The V gene's germline CDR1 is SGDLS and CDR2 YYNGEE. V lost 4 bases to trimming and J lost 2 bases; unmatched junction nucleotides: 6. This CDR3 comprises 16 residues. The chain's CDR3 is CASSFGTSPNTGELFF. CDR3 nucleotide sequence: TGTGCCAGCAGCTTCGGGACTAGCCCCAACACCGGGGAGCTGTTTTTT.

The chain recombines TRBV6-5 with TRBJ1-2, with no clear D. V lost 8 bases and J lost 6, with 16 bases in between. The CDR3 extends over 13 amino acids. Germline CDR1 is MNHEY and CDR2 is SVGAGI. This CDR3 is CASFNGIPDGYTF. CDR3 in DNA: TGTGCCAGCTTTAACGGGATCCCGGATGGCTACACCTTC.

V gene TRBV30 combines with J gene TRBJ1-3; perhaps TRBD1 as D (6 bases). V shed 4 bases and J shed 0 bases, with 13 bases lying between them. Germline CDR1 and CDR2: GTSNPN and SVGIG (reference sequence). This CDR3 contains 15 residues. The CDR3 spells CAWTSDRSSGNTIYF. In DNA, the CDR3 is TGTGCCTGGACCTCGGACAGAAGCTCTGGAAACACCATATATTTT.

This chain uses TRBV25-1 with TRBJ1-5, with 7 bases matching TRBD1. The CDR3 loop spans 12 amino acids. Germline V CDR1 and CDR2: MGHDK, SYGVNS. J was trimmed by 11 bases and V by 4 bases; bases with no gene match: 5. For the CDR3, the DNA is TGTGCCAGCAGTGGTATGGACAGGTCCCAGCATTTT. It codes for CASSGMDRSQHF.

This chain joins TRBV7-2 and TRBJ2-3, with TRBD2 as a possible D gene (6 bases). V was trimmed by 6 bases and J by 4 bases, leaving 11 bases between them. The CDR3 covers 13 residues. Germline V gene data show CDR1 as SGHTA and CDR2 as FQGNSA. The CDR3, as DNA: TGTGCCAGCAGTTTCGGGACTCCAGATACGCAGTATTTT. This translates into CASSFGTPDTQYF.

The chain couples TRBV14 to TRBJ1-1; D is possibly TRBD1 (5 bases). The CDR3 length is 15 residues. With 1 base removed from V and 10 bases from J, the gap between germline ends came to 19 bases. The V gene's germline CDR1 is SGHDN and CDR2 FVKESK. DNA for the CDR3: TGTGCCAGCAGCCAAGCCCGCGGTGGGGGGGTAGTAGCTTTCTTT. Protein product: CASSQARGGGVVAFF.

V and J are TRBV27 and TRBJ1-4; tentatively, D is TRBD1 (6 bases). Deletions cut 8 bases from V and 7 bases from J, with 20 bases between. This CDR3 spans 15 amino acids. Germline lookup yields CDR1 MNHEY and CDR2 SMNVEV (reference sequence). The CDR3 nucleotides read TGTGCCAGCCGTTATTCGGGGGGGCGAGGTGAAAAACTGTTTTTT. Its translation is CASRYSGGRGEKLFF. Combining the CDR3 with reference TRBV27 and TRBJ1-4 gives the whole variable domain EAQVTQNPRYLITVTGKKLTVTCSQNMNHEYMSWYRQDPGLGLRQIYYSMNVEVTDKGDVPEGYKVSRKEKRNFPLILESPSPNQTSLYFCASRYSGGRGEKLFFGSGTQLSVL.

The chain uses TRBV28 and TRBJ1-2; possible D gene TRBD1, 5 bases. This CDR3 region has 12 residues. The germline V gene encodes CDR1 MDHEN and CDR2 SYDVKM. Trimming cost V 7 bases and J 2 bases, with 8 bases left between them. The CDR3 spells CASNRQNYGYTF. The CDR3 DNA follows: TGTGCCAGCAACAGACAGAACTATGGCTACACCTTC.

The chain uses TRBV7-3 and TRBJ1-1; a weak D match, TRBD1 (5 bases). CDR1 is SGHTA, CDR2 FQGTGA, per germline. CDR3 length equals 13 residues. The V and J ends lost 2 bases and 1 base respectively, with 5 bases between them. The CDR3 here is CASSLGANTEAFF. The CDR3 DNA reads TGTGCCAGCAGCTTAGGGGCGAACACTGAAGCTTTCTTT.

This clone was seen a handful of times. The same CDR3 arises from other DNA sequences in this sample as well. This chain connects TRBV30 to TRBJ1-4; 10 bases agree with TRBD1. Trimming at V came to 5 bases and at J to 7 bases, leaving 1 base not matched to a gene. There are 12 residues in the CDR3. Germline assignment: CDR1 GTSNPN and CDR2 SVGIG (reference sequence). The CDR3 reads CAWGDRGEKLFF. The CDR3 DNA is TGTGCCTGGGGGGACAGGGGTGAAAAACTGTTTTTT.

The chain joins TRBV7-2 to TRBJ2-2, with TRBD2 identical over 10 bases. The CDR3 consists of 16 residues. The trim removed 5 bases at V and 1 base at J, leaving 4 bases unmatched. Germline-derived CDR1 and CDR2 are SGHTA and FQGNSA. The CDR3 nucleotides are TGTGCCAGCAGCCGCAGCGGGGGGGAGAACACCGGGGAGCTGTTTTTT. Amino acid sequence: CASSRSGGENTGELFF.

The genes are TRBV19 and TRBJ1-5, with D unresolved. The CDR3 totals 15 residues. Trimming removed 7 bases from V and 2 bases from J, with 15 bases in between. Germline V lookup: CDR1 LNHDA, CDR2 SQIVND (reference sequence). The CDR3 region has the DNA TGTGCCAGTAACTTTCTAACCCGAGGCAATCAGCCCCAGCATTTT. Its translation: CASNFLTRGNQPQHF.

This chain links TRBV21-1 with TRBJ2-5; the listed D gene, TRBD2, was not tested against the DNA. TRBV21-1 is annotated as a pseudogene. CDR3 length: 15 amino acids. The CDR3 DNA follows: TGTGCCAGCAGCGGACGGACTTGCCCCCAAGAGACCCAGTACTTC. Translating gives CASSGRTCPQETQYF.

For this clone: The same CDR3 also results from other DNA sequences found in this sample. The chain recombines TRBV10-2 with TRBJ1-1; D call uncertain. Germline V lookup: CDR1 WSHSY, CDR2 SAAADI. Trimming took 3 bases from V and 0 from J, leaving 5 bases between them. There are 13 residues in the CDR3. As DNA, the CDR3 is TGCGCCAGCAGTGAACAGTTGAACACTGAAGCTTTCTTT. It translates to CASSEQLNTEAFF.

V gene TRBV5-5 combines with J gene TRBJ2-3; D is uncertain. V was cut by 4 bases and J by 0 bases, with 15 bases left in between. Germline V gene sequence: CDR1 SGHKS, CDR2 YYEKEE (reference sequence). CDR3 length equals 16 residues. In DNA, the CDR3 is TGTGCCAGCAGCGTGGCTGGGCAGCTTAGCACAGATACGCAGTATTTT. It encodes CASSVAGQLSTDTQYF.

With respect to this clone: Other nucleotide sequences from this sample produce the same CDR3. This chain connects TRBV5-1 to TRBJ1-5; 9 bases agree with TRBD1. The trim removed 4 bases at V and 4 bases at J, leaving 3 bases unmatched. CDR1 and CDR2 from the germline V gene are SGHRS and YFSETQ. The CDR3 loop spans 14 amino acids. The DNA of the CDR3 is TGCGCCAGCAGCCCCGGACAGGGGAATCAGCCCCAGCATTTT. Its protein product is CASSPGQGNQPQHF.

The chain carries TRBV11-2 and TRBJ2-5; TRBD2 agrees at 8 bases. The CDR3 is 16 amino acids. J was trimmed by 1 base and V by 4 bases; bases with no gene match: 8. The V gene's germline CDR1 is SGHAT and CDR2 FQNNGV. CDR3 sequence (DNA): TGTGCCAGCAGCTATGGACTAGCCCCCTCCCAAGAGACCCAGTACTTC. Translated: CASSYGLAPSQETQYF.

This clone has just a few counts. The chain employs TRBV7-2 and TRBJ2-5, with TRBD2 identical over 10 bases. With 2 bases clipped from V and 5 bases from J, the junction kept 5 bases outside the gene matches. The germline gives CDR1 SGHTA, CDR2 FQGNSA. The CDR3 totals 15 residues. CDR3 residues: CASSLSGRAGETQYF. As DNA, the CDR3 is TGTGCCAGCAGCTTAAGCGGGAGGGCCGGGGAGACCCAGTACTTC. The variable domain in full, completed from reference TRBV7-2 and TRBJ2-5, reads GAGVSQSPSNKVTEKGKDVELRCDPISGHTALYWYRQSLGQGLEFLIYFQGNSAPDKSGLPSDRFSAERTGGSVSTLTIQRTQQEDSAVYLCASSLSGRAGETQYFGPGTRLLVL.